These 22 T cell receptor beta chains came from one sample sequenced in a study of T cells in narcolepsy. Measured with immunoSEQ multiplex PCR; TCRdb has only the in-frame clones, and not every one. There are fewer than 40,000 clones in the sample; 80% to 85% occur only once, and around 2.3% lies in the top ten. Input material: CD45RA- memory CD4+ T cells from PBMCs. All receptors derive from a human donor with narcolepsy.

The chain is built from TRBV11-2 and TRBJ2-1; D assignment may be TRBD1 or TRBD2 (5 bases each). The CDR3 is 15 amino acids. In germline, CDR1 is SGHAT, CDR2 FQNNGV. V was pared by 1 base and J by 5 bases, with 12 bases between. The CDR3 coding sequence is TGTGCCAGCAGCTTAGGAGGGACCTTAAACAATGAGCAGTTCTTC. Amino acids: CASSLGGTLNNEQFF.

CDR3 sequence: CASSPRLAESSYNEQFF. CDR3 nucleotide sequence: TGTGCCAGCAGCCCCCGACTAGCGGAGAGCTCCTACAATGAGCAGTTCTTC. The chain joins TRBV11-2 to TRBJ2-1; TRBD2 agrees at 9 bases. CDR1 is SGHAT and CDR2 is FQNNGV in the germline V gene. J lost 0 bases, V lost 5 bases, and 8 bases had no gene match. The CDR3 sequence is 17 residues long.

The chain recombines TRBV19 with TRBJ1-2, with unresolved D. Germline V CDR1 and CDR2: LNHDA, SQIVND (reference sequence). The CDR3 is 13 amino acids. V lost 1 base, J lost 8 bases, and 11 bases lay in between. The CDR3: CASSIGHTRGYTF. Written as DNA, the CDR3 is TGTGCCAGTAGTATAGGTCATACGCGGGGCTACACCTTC.

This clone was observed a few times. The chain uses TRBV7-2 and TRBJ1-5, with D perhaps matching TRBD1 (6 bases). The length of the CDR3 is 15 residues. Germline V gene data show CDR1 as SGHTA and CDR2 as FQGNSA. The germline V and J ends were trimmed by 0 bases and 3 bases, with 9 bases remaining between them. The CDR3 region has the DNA TGTGCCAGCAGCTTAGCAACAGGGCCCAATCAGCCCCAGCATTTT. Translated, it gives CASSLATGPNQPQHF.

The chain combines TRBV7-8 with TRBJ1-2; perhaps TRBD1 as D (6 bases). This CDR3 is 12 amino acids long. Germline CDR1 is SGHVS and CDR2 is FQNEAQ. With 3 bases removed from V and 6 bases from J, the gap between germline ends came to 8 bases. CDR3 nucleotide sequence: TGTGCCAGCAGCTTCAGGGGTGATGGCTACACCTTC. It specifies CASSFRGDGYTF.

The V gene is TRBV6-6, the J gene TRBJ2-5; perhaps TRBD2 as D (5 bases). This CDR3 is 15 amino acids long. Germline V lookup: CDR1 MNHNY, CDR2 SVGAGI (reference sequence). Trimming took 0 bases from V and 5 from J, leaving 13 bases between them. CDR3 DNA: TGTGCCAGCAGTTACTCAAGTGCTAGCCGGGAGACCCAGTACTTC. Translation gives CASSYSSASRETQYF.

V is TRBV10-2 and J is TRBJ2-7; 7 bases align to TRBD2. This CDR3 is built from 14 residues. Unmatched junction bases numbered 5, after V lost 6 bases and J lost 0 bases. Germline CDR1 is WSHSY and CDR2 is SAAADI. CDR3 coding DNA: TGCGCCAGCAGACCTAGCGGTCCCTCCTACGAGCAGTACTTC. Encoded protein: CASRPSGPSYEQYF.

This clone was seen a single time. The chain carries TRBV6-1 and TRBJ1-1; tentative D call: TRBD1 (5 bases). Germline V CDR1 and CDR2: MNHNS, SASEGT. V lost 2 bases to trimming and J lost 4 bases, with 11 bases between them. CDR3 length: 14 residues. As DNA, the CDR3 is TGTGCCAGCAGTGAAAGTTGGACAAGCACTGAAGCTTTCTTT. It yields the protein CASSESWTSTEAFF.

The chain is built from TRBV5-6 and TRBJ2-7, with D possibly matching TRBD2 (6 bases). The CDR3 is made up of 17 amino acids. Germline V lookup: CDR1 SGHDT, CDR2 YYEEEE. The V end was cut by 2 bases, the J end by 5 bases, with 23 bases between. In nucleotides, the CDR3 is TGTGCCAGCAGCTTCCCCACCGGGGAGGCTGGCCGGGACGAGCAGTACTTC. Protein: CASSFPTGEAGRDEQYF.

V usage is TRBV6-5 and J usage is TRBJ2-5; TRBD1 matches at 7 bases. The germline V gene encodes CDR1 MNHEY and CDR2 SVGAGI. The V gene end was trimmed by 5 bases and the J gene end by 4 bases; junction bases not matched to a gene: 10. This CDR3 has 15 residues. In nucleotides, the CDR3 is TGTGCCAGCAGTCGGGACAGCCATCCTCCAGAGACCCAGTACTTC. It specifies CASSRDSHPPETQYF.

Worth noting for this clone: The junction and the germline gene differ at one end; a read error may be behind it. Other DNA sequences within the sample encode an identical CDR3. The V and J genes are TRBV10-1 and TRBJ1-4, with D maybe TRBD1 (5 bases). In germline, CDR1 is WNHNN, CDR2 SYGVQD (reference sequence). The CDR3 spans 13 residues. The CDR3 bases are TGCGCCAGCAGTGCAGGGAGGGATGAAAAGCTGTTTTTT. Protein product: CASSAGRDEKLFF.

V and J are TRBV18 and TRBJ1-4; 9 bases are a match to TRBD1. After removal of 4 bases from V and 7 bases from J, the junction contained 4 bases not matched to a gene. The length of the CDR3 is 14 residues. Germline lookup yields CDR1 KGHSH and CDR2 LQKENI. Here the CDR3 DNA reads TGTGCCAGCTCACAGGGACAGGGACGTGAAAAACTGTTTTTT. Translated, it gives CASSQGQGREKLFF.

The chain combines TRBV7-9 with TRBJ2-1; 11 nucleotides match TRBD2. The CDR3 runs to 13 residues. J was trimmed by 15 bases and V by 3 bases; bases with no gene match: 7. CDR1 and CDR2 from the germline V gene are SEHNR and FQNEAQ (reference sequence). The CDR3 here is CASSFSGGDRRFF. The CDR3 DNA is TGTGCCAGCAGCTTTAGCGGGGGGGACAGAAGGTTCTTC.

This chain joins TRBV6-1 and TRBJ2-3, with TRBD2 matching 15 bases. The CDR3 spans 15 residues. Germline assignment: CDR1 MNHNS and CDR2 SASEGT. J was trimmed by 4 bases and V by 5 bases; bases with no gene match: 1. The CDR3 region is CASSWTSGGADTQYF. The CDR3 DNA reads TGTGCCAGCAGTTGGACTAGCGGGGGGGCAGATACGCAGTATTTT.

The CDR3 here is CASSTGHFYNEQFF. The CDR3 nucleotides read TGTGCCAGCAGTACGGGACACTTTTACAATGAGCAGTTCTTC. The chain has TRBV27 and TRBJ2-1, with D perhaps matching TRBD1 (6 bases). This CDR3 contains 14 residues. The V end was cut by 5 bases, the J end by 4 bases, with 12 bases between. Germline-derived CDR1 and CDR2 are MNHEY and SMNVEV (reference sequence).

The CDR3 bases are TGTGCCAGCAGCTTACTTACTAGCAGAAGAGAGCAGTTCTTC. Protein sequence: CASSLLTSRREQFF. This chain connects TRBV13 to TRBJ2-1, with TRBD2 as a possible D gene (6 bases). The ends were cut back, 2 bases at V and 10 bases at J, with 15 bases in the middle. CDR3 length: 14 amino acids. Germline V gene data show CDR1 as PRHDT and CDR2 as FYEKMQ (reference sequence).

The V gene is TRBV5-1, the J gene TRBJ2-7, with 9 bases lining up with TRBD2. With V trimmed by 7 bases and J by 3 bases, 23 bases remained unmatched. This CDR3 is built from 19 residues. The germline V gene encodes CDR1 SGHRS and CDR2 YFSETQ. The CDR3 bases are TGCGCCAGCTCCAAAACGTCTCCGGGACTAGCACAATCGCTCTACGAGCAGTACTTC. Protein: CASSKTSPGLAQSLYEQYF.

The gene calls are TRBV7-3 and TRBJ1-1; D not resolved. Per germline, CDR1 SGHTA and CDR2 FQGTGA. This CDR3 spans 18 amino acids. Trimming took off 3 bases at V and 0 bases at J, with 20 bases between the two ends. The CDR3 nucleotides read TGTGCCAGCAGCTTGACCTATCCCGGGCACCCAATGAACACTGAAGCTTTCTTT. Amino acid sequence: CASSLTYPGHPMNTEAFF.

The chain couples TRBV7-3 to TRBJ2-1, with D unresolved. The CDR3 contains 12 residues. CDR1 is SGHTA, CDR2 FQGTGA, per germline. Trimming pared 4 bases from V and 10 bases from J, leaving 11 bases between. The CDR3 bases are TGTGCCAGCAGCTCGATAACTTGGGAGCAGTTCTTC. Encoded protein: CASSSITWEQFF.

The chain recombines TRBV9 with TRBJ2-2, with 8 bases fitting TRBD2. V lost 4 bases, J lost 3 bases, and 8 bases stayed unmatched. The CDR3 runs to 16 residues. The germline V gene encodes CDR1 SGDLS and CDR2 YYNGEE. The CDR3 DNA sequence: TGTGCCAGCAGCCCCCGGGGGGGTCCTCACACCGGGGAGCTGTTTTTT. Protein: CASSPRGGPHTGELFF.

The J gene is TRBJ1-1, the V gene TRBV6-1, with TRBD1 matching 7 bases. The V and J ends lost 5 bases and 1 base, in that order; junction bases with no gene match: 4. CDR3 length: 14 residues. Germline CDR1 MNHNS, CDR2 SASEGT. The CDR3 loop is CASSLNRGNTEAFF. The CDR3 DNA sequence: TGTGCCAGCAGTTTGAACAGGGGGAACACTGAAGCTTTCTTT.

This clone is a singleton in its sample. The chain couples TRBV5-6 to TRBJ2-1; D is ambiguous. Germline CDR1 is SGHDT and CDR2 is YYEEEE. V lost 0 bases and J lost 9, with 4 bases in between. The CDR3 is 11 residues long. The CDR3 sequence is CASSLDSEQFF. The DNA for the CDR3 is TGTGCCAGCAGCTTGGACAGTGAGCAGTTCTTC.